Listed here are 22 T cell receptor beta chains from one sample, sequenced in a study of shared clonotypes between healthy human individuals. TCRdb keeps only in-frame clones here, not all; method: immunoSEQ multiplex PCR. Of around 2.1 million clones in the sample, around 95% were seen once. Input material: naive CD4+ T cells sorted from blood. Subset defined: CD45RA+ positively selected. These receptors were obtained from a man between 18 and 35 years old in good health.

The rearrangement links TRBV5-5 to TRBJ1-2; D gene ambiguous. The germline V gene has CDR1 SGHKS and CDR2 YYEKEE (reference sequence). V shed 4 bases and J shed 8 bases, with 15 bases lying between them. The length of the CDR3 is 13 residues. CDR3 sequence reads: CASSAAFPGGYTF. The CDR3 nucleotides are TGTGCCAGCAGCGCGGCATTTCCCGGGGGCTACACCTTC.

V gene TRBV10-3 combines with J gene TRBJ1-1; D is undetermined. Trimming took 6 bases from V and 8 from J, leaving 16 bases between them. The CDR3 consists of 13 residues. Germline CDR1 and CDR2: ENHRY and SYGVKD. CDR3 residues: CAIRQDGGSEAFF. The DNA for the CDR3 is TGTGCCATCAGACAAGACGGCGGCAGCGAAGCTTTCTTT.

CDR3: CASSSPFWTGFLF. The CDR3 nucleotides are TGTGCCAGCAGCTCCCCGTTTTGGACGGGGTTCCTCTTC. V and J are TRBV12-1 and TRBJ2-1; TRBD2, the table's D call, was not compared with the DNA. TRBV12-1 is listed as a pseudogene. This CDR3 spans 13 amino acids.

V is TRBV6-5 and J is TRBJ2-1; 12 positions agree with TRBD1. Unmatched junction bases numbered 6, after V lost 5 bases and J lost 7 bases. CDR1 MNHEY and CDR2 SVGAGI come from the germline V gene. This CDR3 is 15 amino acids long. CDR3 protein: CASSARDRGPNEQFF. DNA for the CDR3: TGTGCCAGCAGTGCCCGGGACAGGGGGCCTAATGAGCAGTTCTTC.

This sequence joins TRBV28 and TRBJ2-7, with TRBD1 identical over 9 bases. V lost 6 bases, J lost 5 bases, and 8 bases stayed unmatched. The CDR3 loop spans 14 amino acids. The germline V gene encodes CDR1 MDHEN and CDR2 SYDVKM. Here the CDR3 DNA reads TGTGCCAGCAGCACAAACCGGGACAGGGACGAGCAGTACTTC. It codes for CASSTNRDRDEQYF.

CDR3 amino acids: CASSSGSNQPQHF. In nucleotides, the CDR3 is TGTGCCAGCTCATCGGGCAGCAATCAGCCCCAGCATTTT. The gene calls are TRBV18 and TRBJ1-5, with no clear D. The CDR3 sequence is 13 residues long. The V gene's germline CDR1 is KGHSH and CDR2 LQKENI. Trimming left V 5 bases short and J 1 base short, with 6 bases between. The whole variable domain, filled in from reference TRBV18 and TRBJ1-5, reads NAGVMQNPRHLVRRRGQEARLRCSPMKGHSHVYWYRQLPEEGLKFMVYLQKENIIDESGMPKERFSAEFPKEGPSILRIQQVVRGDSAAYFCASSSGSNQPQHFGDGTRLSIL.

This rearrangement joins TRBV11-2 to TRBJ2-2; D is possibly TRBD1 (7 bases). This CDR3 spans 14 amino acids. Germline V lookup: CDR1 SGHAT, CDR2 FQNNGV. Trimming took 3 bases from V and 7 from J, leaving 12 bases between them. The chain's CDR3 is CASSLEGAGGELFF. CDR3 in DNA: TGTGCCAGCAGCTTGGAGGGGGCTGGCGGGGAGCTGTTTTTT.

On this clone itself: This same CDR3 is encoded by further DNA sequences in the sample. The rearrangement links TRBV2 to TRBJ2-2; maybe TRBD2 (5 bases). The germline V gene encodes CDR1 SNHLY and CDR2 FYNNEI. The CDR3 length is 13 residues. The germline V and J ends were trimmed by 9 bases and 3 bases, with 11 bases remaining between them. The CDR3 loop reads CASGQDYTGELFF. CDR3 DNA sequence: TGTGCCAGTGGGCAGGACTACACCGGGGAGCTGTTTTTT.

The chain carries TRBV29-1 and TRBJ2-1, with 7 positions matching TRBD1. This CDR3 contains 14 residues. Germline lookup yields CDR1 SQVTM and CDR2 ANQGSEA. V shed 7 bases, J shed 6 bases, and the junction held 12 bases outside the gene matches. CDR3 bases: TGCAGCGCTATAACGGGACAGCTACCCAATGAGCAGTTCTTC. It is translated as CSAITGQLPNEQFF.

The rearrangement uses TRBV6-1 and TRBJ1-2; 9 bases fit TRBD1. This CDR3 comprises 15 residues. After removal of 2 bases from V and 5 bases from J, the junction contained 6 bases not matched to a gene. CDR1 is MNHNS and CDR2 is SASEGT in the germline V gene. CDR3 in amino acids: CASSEKGTGTYGYTF. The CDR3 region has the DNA TGTGCCAGCAGTGAAAAAGGGACAGGGACTTATGGCTACACCTTC.

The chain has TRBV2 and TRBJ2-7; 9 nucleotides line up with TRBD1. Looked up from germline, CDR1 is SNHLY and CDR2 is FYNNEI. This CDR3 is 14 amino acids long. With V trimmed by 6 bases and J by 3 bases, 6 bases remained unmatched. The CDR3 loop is CASRRDRAYYEQYF. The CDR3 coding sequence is TGTGCCAGCAGAAGGGACAGGGCGTACTACGAGCAGTACTTC.

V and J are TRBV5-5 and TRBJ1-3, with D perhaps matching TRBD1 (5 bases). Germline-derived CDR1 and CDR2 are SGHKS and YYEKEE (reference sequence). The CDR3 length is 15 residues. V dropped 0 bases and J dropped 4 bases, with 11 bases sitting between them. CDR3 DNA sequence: TGTGCCAGCAGCTTGGTAGGGGCATGGGGAAACACCATATATTTT. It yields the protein CASSLVGAWGNTIYF.

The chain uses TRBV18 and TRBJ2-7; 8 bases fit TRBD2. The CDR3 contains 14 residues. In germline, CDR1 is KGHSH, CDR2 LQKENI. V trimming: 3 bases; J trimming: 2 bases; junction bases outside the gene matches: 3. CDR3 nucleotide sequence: TGTGCCAGCTCACCTTGGCGGGAGGCCTACGAGCAGTACTTC. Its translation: CASSPWREAYEQYF.

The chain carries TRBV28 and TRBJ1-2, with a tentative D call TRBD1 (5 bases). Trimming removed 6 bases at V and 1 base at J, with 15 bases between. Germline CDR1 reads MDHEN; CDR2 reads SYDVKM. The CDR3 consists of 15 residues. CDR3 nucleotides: TGTGCCAGCAGCCGAGGGACCGTTGTTAACTATGGCTACACCTTC. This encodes CASSRGTVVNYGYTF.

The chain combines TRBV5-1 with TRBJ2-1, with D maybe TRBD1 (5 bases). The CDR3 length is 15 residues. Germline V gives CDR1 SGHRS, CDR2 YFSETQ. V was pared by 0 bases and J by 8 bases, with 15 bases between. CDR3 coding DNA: TGCGCCAGCAGCTTGGAGGGGTCTCCGTGGGATGAGCAGTTCTTC. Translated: CASSLEGSPWDEQFF.

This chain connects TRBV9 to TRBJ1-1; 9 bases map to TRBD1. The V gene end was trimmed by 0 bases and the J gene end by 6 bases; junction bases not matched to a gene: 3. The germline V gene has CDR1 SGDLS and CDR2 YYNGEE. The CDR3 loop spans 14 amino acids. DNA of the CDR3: TGTGCCAGCAGCGTAGCGGGACAGGGTGCTGAAGCTTTCTTT. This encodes CASSVAGQGAEAFF.

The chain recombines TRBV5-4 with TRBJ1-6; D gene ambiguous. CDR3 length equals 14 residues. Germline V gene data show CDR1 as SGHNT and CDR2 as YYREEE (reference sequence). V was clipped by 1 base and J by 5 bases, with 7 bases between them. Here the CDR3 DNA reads TGTGCCAGCAGCTTGACAGCAGATAATTCACCCCTCCACTTT. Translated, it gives CASSLTADNSPLHF. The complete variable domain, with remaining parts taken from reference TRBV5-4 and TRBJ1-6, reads ETGVTQSPTHLIKTRGQQVTLRCSSQSGHNTVSWYQQALGQGPQFIFQYYREEENGRGNFPPRFSGLQFPNYSSELNVNALELDDSALYLCASSLTADNSPLHFGNGTRLTVT.

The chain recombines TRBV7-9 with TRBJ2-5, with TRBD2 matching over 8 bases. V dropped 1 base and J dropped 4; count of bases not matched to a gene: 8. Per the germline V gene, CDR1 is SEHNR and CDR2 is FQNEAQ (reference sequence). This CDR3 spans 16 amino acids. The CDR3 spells CASSLGGSAGGETQYF. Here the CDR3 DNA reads TGTGCCAGCAGCTTAGGTGGTTCGGCGGGAGGAGAGACCCAGTACTTC. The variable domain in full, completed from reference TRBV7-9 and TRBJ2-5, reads DTGVSQNPRHKITKRGQNVTFRCDPISEHNRLYWYRQTLGQGPEFLTYFQNEAQLEKSRLLSDRFSAERPKGSFSTLEIQRTEQGDSAMYLCASSLGGSAGGETQYFGPGTRLLVL.

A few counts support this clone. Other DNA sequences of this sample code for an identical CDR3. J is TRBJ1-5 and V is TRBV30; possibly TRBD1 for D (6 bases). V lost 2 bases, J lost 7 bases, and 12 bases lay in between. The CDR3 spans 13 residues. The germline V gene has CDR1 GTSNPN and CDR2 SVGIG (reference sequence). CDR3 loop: CAWSTGSGQPQHF. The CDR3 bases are TGTGCCTGGAGTACAGGGTCGGGGCAGCCCCAGCATTTT.

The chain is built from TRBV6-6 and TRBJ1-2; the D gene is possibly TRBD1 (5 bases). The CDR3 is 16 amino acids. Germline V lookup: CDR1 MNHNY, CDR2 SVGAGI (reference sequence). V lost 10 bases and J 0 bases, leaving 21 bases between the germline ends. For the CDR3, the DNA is TGTGCCACCCTAGGGGACCGACCTCCGACTAACTATGGCTACACCTTC. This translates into CATLGDRPPTNYGYTF.

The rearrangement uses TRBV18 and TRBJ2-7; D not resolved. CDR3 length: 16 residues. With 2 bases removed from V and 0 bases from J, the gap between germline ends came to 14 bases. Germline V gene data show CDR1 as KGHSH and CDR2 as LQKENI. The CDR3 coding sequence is TGTGCCAGCTCACCAACCGGTGACAAGAGCTCCTACGAGCAGTACTTC. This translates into CASSPTGDKSSYEQYF.

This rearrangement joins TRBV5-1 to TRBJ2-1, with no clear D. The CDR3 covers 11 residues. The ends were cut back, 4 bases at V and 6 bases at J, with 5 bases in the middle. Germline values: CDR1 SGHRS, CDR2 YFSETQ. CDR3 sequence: CASSETNEQFF. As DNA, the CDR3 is TGCGCCAGCAGCGAAACCAATGAGCAGTTCTTC.